This TCR beta chain was sequenced during a study of T-cell reconstitution after alpha-beta-depleted transplantation in children (dated by TCRdb to about 2016). Turning to the overall study: T-cell immune reconstitution after TCRalphabeta/CD19-depleted allogeneic hematopoietic cell transplantation in children was quantitatively tracked in the study by means of TCR repertoire profiling.

The library was prepared using PCR. Reads for this sample came from an Illumina HiSeq 2500. TCR libraries were prepared with molecular barcoding, using unique molecular identifiers to normalize TCRbeta repertoire quantification. TCRdb's own reprocessing of the public reads used fastp at Q25 and MiXCR and kept productive beta chains. Identical CDR3 protein sequences are pooled into one entry, listed with their most common genes and DNA. The sample profile shows over 400,000 distinct CDR3 sequences; roughly an eighth of them were found once. Jointly, the top ten make up more than 5.5% of the sample. V loses 6 bases at its end and J loses 3 bases; junction bases beyond the gene matches: 14. Taken from the germline V gene (reference sequence), the CDR1 and CDR2 loops are DFQATT and SNEGSKA. The CDR3 holds 15 amino acids from the cysteine to the phenylalanine. The kept DNA is CDR3 alone, 45 bases in frame from the first base.

On this clonotype: It lacks a known antigen. One base away there is no much larger clone; base qualities are not given.

This sequence uses TRBV20-1 and TRBJ2-7, and 7 junction bases match TRBD1. The specimen was PBMCs from the stem cell graft donor, collected from the stem cell graft. The sequence was obtained from a human donor who donated a stem cell graft to a child with combined immunodeficiency. The DNA sequence is as follows: TGCAGTGCCCTAAAGCCGGGACAGAAAGTCTACGAGCAGTACTTC. This encodes CSALKPGQKVYEQYF.